Included here is one TCR beta chain sequence, with context. This CDR3 spans 14 amino acids. Germline values: CDR1 SGHAT, CDR2 FQDESV (reference sequence). Trimming left V 5 bases short and J 3 bases short, with 12 bases between. TCRdb's table, derived via immunoSEQ multiplex PCR, lists solely in-frame clones and lacks some. The repertoire has about 210,000 clones, approximately 82% of them found once; the top ten carry approximately 12%. The data originate from a study of blood T cell repertoires in COVID-19. The rearrangement joins TRBV11-1 to TRBJ2-3; D not certain. The receptor comes from a woman aged 40-49 years with acute or convalescent COVID-19. The sequencing sample was made of peripheral blood. As DNA, the CDR3 is TGTGCCAGCAGCACAATACCATCAACAGATACGCAGTATTTT. Translating gives CASSTIPSTDTQYF.